These 14 T cell receptor beta chains came from one sample sequenced in a study of blood T cell repertoires in COVID-19. Using immunoSEQ multiplex PCR, the repertoire was profiled, and TCRdb retains in-frame clones only, with some absent. This table holds around 330,000 clones, around 90% found once. The sample consisted of PBMCs or T cells enriched from blood (not recorded which). Receptors originate from a man aged 60 to 75 who had recovered from COVID-19.

This clone was counted a few times. V gene TRBV7-9 combines with J gene TRBJ2-3, with D maybe TRBD1 (5 bases). CDR3 length equals 13 residues. CDR1 is SEHNR, CDR2 FQNEAQ, per germline (reference sequence). Deletions cut 5 bases from V and 2 bases from J, with 8 bases between. The CDR3 bases are TGTGCCAGCAGCAAGGACACCACAGATACGCAGTATTTT. The encoded protein is CASSKDTTDTQYF.

The chain employs TRBV6-5 and TRBJ2-7; TRBD2 matches at 11 bases. The CDR3 covers 16 residues. From germline, CDR1 is MNHEY and CDR2 SVGAGI. V lost 3 bases to trimming and J lost 3 bases; unmatched junction nucleotides: 7. The CDR3 bases are TGTGCCAGCAGTTATAAGCCTAGCGGGAGGAGCTACGAGCAGTACTTC. It specifies CASSYKPSGRSYEQYF.

The V gene is TRBV5-1, the J gene TRBJ2-5; 11 nucleotides match TRBD1. The CDR3 contains 15 residues. V gave up 4 bases and J gave up 4 bases; unmatched junction bases: 6. Germline CDR1 reads SGHRS; CDR2 reads YFSETQ. The CDR3 coding sequence is TGCGCCAGCAGCCCCGGGACAGGGGGGCGAGAGACCCAGTACTTC. Translated, it gives CASSPGTGGRETQYF.

J is TRBJ2-1 and V is TRBV29-1; 8 bases are shared with TRBD2. Per germline, CDR1 SQVTM and CDR2 ANQGSEA. V was pared by 8 bases and J by 7 bases, with 13 bases of the junction left unmatched. This CDR3 is 14 amino acids long. The CDR3 protein is CSIREGLRVNEQFF. CDR3 bases: TGCAGCATCCGGGAGGGACTGAGGGTGAATGAGCAGTTCTTC.

This clone was seen once. The CDR3: CATSRQPYGRRVEAFF. CDR3 bases: TGTGCCACCAGCAGGCAACCATACGGACGGAGGGTTGAAGCTTTCTTT. The chain has TRBV15 and TRBJ1-1; unclear D gene. The germline V gene has CDR1 LNHNV and CDR2 YYDKDF (reference sequence). V lost 3 bases and J lost 7, with 21 bases in between. CDR3 length equals 16 residues. The entire variable domain, with the rest obtained from reference TRBV15 and TRBJ1-1, is as follows: DAMVIQNPRYQVTQFGKPVTLSCSQTLNHNVMYWYQQKSSQAPKLLFHYYDKDFNNEADTPDNFQSRRPNTSFCFLDIRSPGLGDTAMYLCATSRQPYGRRVEAFFGQGTRLTVV.

The chain links TRBV18 to TRBJ2-7; 11 bases align to TRBD2. CDR3 length: 16 amino acids. Germline loops: CDR1 KGHSH, CDR2 LQKENI. The ends lost 3 bases at V and 0 bases at J; junction bases unmatched: 4. CDR3 loop: CASSPTSGASSYEQYF. CDR3 coding DNA: TGTGCCAGCTCACCGACTAGCGGGGCGAGCTCCTACGAGCAGTACTTC. Drawing the rest from reference TRBV18 and TRBJ2-7, the complete variable domain is NAGVMQNPRHLVRRRGQEARLRCSPMKGHSHVYWYRQLPEEGLKFMVYLQKENIIDESGMPKERFSAEFPKEGPSILRIQQVVRGDSAAYFCASSPTSGASSYEQYFGPGTRLTVT.

The chain combines TRBV4-1 with TRBJ1-4; D call uncertain. The CDR3 has 15 residues. Per the germline V gene, CDR1 is MGHRA and CDR2 is YSYEKL. Trimming took 1 base from V and 5 from J, leaving 11 bases between them. The CDR3 protein is CASSQVEQMNEKLFF. Here the CDR3 DNA reads TGCGCCAGCAGCCAAGTAGAACAGATGAATGAAAAACTGTTTTTT.

The CDR3 here is CASSLGEERGGYTF. CDR3 nucleotides: TGTGCCAGCAGTTTAGGGGAGGAACGGGGTGGCTACACCTTC. The chain has TRBV28 and TRBJ1-2; D is unresolved. Between the trimmed V and J ends, which lost 2 bases and 7 bases, there was a span of 14 bases. This CDR3 region has 14 residues. CDR1 and CDR2 (germline): MDHEN, SYDVKM.

The CDR3 region is CASTLLPSSYEQYF. In DNA, the CDR3 is TGCGCCAGCACCCTCCTCCCGAGCTCCTACGAGCAGTACTTC. V usage is TRBV5-1 and J usage is TRBJ2-7, with D unresolved. Germline loops: CDR1 SGHRS, CDR2 YFSETQ. Trimming left V 6 bases short and J 0 bases short, with 13 bases between. The CDR3 is 14 amino acids.

The chain combines TRBV4-1 with TRBJ1-4; tentative D call: TRBD1 (6 bases). The germline V gene has CDR1 MGHRA and CDR2 YSYEKL. This CDR3 has 17 residues. V shed 2 bases and J shed 7 bases, with 20 bases lying between them. CDR3 DNA sequence: TGCGCCAGCAGCCAAAAGAGCAGGGCAGGGGTTAGTGAAAAACTGTTTTTT. Translation: CASSQKSRAGVSEKLFF.

The chain has TRBV27 and TRBJ1-5, with 8 bases fitting TRBD1. V gave up 1 base and J gave up 6 bases; unmatched junction bases: 8. This CDR3 comprises 16 residues. The germline V gene encodes CDR1 MNHEY and CDR2 SMNVEV (reference sequence). The CDR3: CASSLLGGTGPQPQHF. Here the CDR3 DNA reads TGTGCCAGCAGTTTATTAGGGGGGACAGGCCCTCAGCCCCAGCATTTT.

The V and J genes are TRBV10-3 and TRBJ1-3; TRBD1 aligns across 10 bases. Per germline, CDR1 ENHRY and CDR2 SYGVKD. Losses at the gene ends were 10 bases for V and 3 bases for J; bases not matched to a gene: 12. This CDR3 is 16 amino acids long. The CDR3 is CAKKTGGDVGGNTIYF. In nucleotides, the CDR3 is TGTGCCAAGAAGACAGGGGGCGATGTGGGTGGAAACACCATATATTTT.

With regard to this clone: Other DNA variants within this sample encode the same CDR3. V usage is TRBV5-1 and J usage is TRBJ2-5, with TRBD2 identical over 9 bases. The CDR3 consists of 14 residues. The germline CDR1 and CDR2 sequences are SGHRS and YFSETQ. The V and J ends lost 7 bases and 2 bases, in that order; junction bases with no gene match: 6. CDR3 amino acids: CASSSAGGQETQYF. Written as DNA, the CDR3 is TGCGCCAGCTCCTCGGCGGGAGGGCAAGAGACCCAGTACTTC.

The chain has TRBV18 and TRBJ2-1; 14 bases map to TRBD2. V trimming: 2 bases; J trimming: 6 bases; junction bases outside the gene matches: 6. CDR1 is KGHSH, CDR2 LQKENI, per germline. CDR3 length: 17 residues. CDR3 sequence reads: CASSPLGTSGSANEQFF. As DNA, the CDR3 is TGTGCCAGCTCACCATTAGGGACTAGCGGGAGTGCCAATGAGCAGTTCTTC.